The 15 T cell receptor beta chains below come from one sample, sequenced in a study of blood T cell repertoires in COVID-19. Data came from immunoSEQ multiplex PCR; TCRdb stores just in-frame clones and leaves some out. This table holds 350,000 to 400,000 clones, roughly nine tenths found once. Sequencing used PBMCs or T cells enriched from blood (not recorded which). Source of these receptors: a woman in her 30s who had recovered from COVID-19.

This rearrangement joins TRBV30 to TRBJ2-2; a weak D match, TRBD1 (6 bases). The CDR3 runs to 14 residues. Germline values: CDR1 GTSNPN, CDR2 SVGIG (reference sequence). V dropped 3 bases and J dropped 0 bases, with 8 bases sitting between them. The CDR3 region is CAWRDRPNTGELFF. As DNA, the CDR3 is TGTGCCTGGAGGGACAGACCGAACACCGGGGAGCTGTTTTTT.

The chain combines TRBV19 with TRBJ2-3; tentatively, D is TRBD1 (6 bases). Germline V lookup: CDR1 LNHDA, CDR2 SQIVND (reference sequence). CDR3 length: 13 amino acids. Trimming removed 5 bases from V and 1 base from J, with 7 bases in between. In nucleotides, the CDR3 is TGTGCCAGTAGTGACAGGCGCACAGATACGCAGTATTTT. Amino acids: CASSDRRTDTQYF.

This chain joins TRBV18 and TRBJ2-7; 8 bases are a match to TRBD1. The trim removed 2 bases at V and 0 bases at J, leaving 3 bases unmatched. The germline CDR1 and CDR2 sequences are KGHSH and LQKENI. This CDR3 is 15 amino acids long. The CDR3 reads CASSPRTGISYEQYF. CDR3 sequence (DNA): TGTGCCAGCTCACCAAGGACAGGGATCTCCTACGAGCAGTACTTC.

This sequence joins TRBV19 and TRBJ1-1, with D tentatively TRBD1 (5 bases). CDR1 and CDR2 from the germline V gene are LNHDA and SQIVND (reference sequence). The CDR3 runs to 14 residues. V lost 1 base and J 5 bases, leaving 11 bases between the germline ends. The CDR3 protein is CASSIVAGRTEAFF. CDR3 bases: TGTGCCAGTAGTATAGTCGCAGGGCGAACTGAAGCTTTCTTT.

The V gene is TRBV11-2, the J gene TRBJ2-7, with TRBD1 matching over 9 bases. Germline values: CDR1 SGHAT, CDR2 FQNNGV. V lost 2 bases and J lost 4; bases outside the gene matches: 3. The CDR3 is made up of 14 amino acids. CDR3 region: CASSLRDRVYEQYF. Written as DNA, the CDR3 is TGTGCCAGCAGCTTAAGGGACAGGGTATACGAGCAGTACTTC.

This chain connects TRBV6-5 to TRBJ1-2; TRBD1 aligns across 12 bases. The CDR3 totals 14 residues. The V gene end was trimmed by 4 bases and the J gene end by 8 bases; junction bases not matched to a gene: 5. Germline loops: CDR1 MNHEY, CDR2 SVGAGI. CDR3 nucleotides: TGTGCCAGCAGTTGGGGGGACAGGGGGCCGGGCTACACCTTC. Amino acid sequence: CASSWGDRGPGYTF.

This sequence joins TRBV27 and TRBJ1-1, with unresolved D. CDR3 length: 11 amino acids. V lost 6 bases, J lost 4 bases, and 6 bases lay in between. CDR1 MNHEY and CDR2 SMNVEV come from the germline V gene (reference sequence). The CDR3 bases are TGTGCCAGCAGGAGCGGCACTGAAGCTTTCTTT. This encodes CASRSGTEAFF.

This chain joins TRBV6-5 and TRBJ1-3; 7 positions match TRBD1. V lost 4 bases and J lost 7; bases outside the gene matches: 13. CDR1 MNHEY and CDR2 SVGAGI come from the germline V gene. The CDR3 spans 16 residues. CDR3 loop: CASSWDSMGPDNTIYF. The DNA of the CDR3 is TGTGCCAGCAGTTGGGACAGTATGGGCCCCGATAACACCATATATTTT.

The chain has TRBV5-1 and TRBJ2-1; 7 positions match TRBD2. The CDR3 loop spans 15 amino acids. The germline V gene has CDR1 SGHRS and CDR2 YFSETQ. Germline trimming cut 4 bases from V and 8 bases from J; bases unmatched to any gene: 12. The CDR3 bases are TGCGCCAGCAGCCCCGCTAGCGGTCAGGTCGATGAGCAGTTCTTC. It is translated as CASSPASGQVDEQFF.

This clone was seen just once. This chain uses TRBV6-1 with TRBJ1-5; D possibly corresponds to TRBD1 (5 bases). CDR3 length: 17 amino acids. Between the trimmed V and J ends, which lost 3 bases and 1 base, there was a span of 16 bases. Germline V gene data show CDR1 as MNHNS and CDR2 as SASEGT. CDR3 in amino acids: CASSDRVGKRSNQPQHF. The CDR3 region has the DNA TGTGCCAGCAGTGACAGGGTGGGAAAACGGAGCAATCAGCCCCAGCATTTT.

The V and J genes are TRBV20-1 and TRBJ1-1; no definite D call. There are 11 residues in the CDR3. V was pared by 5 bases and J by 8 bases, with 12 bases between. CDR1 and CDR2 (germline): DFQATT, SNEGSKA (reference sequence). The CDR3 sequence is CSASAPLEAFF. In nucleotides, the CDR3 is TGCAGTGCTTCTGCCCCTCTAGAAGCTTTCTTT.

The chain combines TRBV7-2 with TRBJ1-2, with 7 positions matching TRBD1. The J segment lost 7 bases and the V segment lost 1 base, leaving 6 bases of the junction unmatched. Germline CDR1 is SGHTA and CDR2 is FQGNSA. The CDR3 is 14 amino acids. The CDR3 nucleotides are TGTGCCAGCAGCTTAGTTAAGGGGGCTGTTGGCTACACCTTC. Translated: CASSLVKGAVGYTF.

This clone appeared a few times. The chain joins TRBV2 to TRBJ2-3, with 9 bases that match TRBD1. Germline lookup yields CDR1 SNHLY and CDR2 FYNNEI. CDR3 length: 14 residues. V was clipped by 8 bases and J by 1 base; unmatched bases: 4. The CDR3 loop reads CASSGDRGTDTQYF. CDR3 DNA sequence: TGTGCCAGCTCAGGGGACAGGGGCACAGATACGCAGTATTTT.

The chain employs TRBV5-6 and TRBJ2-3; 8 positions match TRBD1. V was clipped by 4 bases and J by 4 bases; unmatched bases: 2. From germline, CDR1 is SGHDT and CDR2 YYEEEE. The CDR3 contains 13 residues. CDR3 DNA: TGTGCCAGCAGCCGACAGGGGTCAGATACGCAGTATTTT. Translation: CASSRQGSDTQYF.

This sequence joins TRBV29-1 and TRBJ2-1; D remains unclear. CDR1 is SQVTM, CDR2 ANQGSEA, per germline. Trimming took off 6 bases at V and 9 bases at J, with 15 bases between the two ends. This CDR3 is 12 amino acids long. As DNA, the CDR3 is TGCAGCGTCGTCAGGCCGTTCGGTGAGCAGTTCTTC. Its protein is CSVVRPFGEQFF.